These T cell receptor beta chains were read from a single sample in a study of blood T cell repertoires in COVID-19. TCRdb's table, derived via immunoSEQ multiplex PCR, lists solely in-frame clones and lacks some. This sample carries about 170,000 clones, roughly 82% of them seen once, and the ten largest clones take around 8%. The sample comprised peripheral blood. The origin of the receptors is a woman in her seventies with acute or convalescent COVID-19. Each CDR3 is given with its conserved first and last residue. A D gene is named only where the DNA matches it firmly. Clone sizes are given selectively: once, few, many, or a class where the clone is expanded.

NA TRBJ2-7 14 TRBV3-1/TRBV3-2 NA CASSLRGYRREQYF TGTGCCAGCAGCCTTCGAGGGTATCGCCGCGAGCAGTACTTC
few TRBJ1-4 13 TRBV5-1 NA CASSLMGQGKLFF TGCGCCAGCAGCTTAATGGGCCAGGGAAAACTGTTTTTT
NA TRBJ1-5 14 TRBV28 TRBD1 CASSLRGGNQPQHF TGTGCCAGCAGTTTAAGAGGGGGCAACCAGCCCCAGCATTTT
NA TRBJ2-7 16 TRBV4-1 TRBD1 CASSQFGGTVFYEQYF TGCGCCAGCAGCCAGTTTGGTGGGACAGTCTTCTACGAGCAGTACTTC
NA TRBJ1-4 14 TRBV7-2 NA CASSRRATNEKLFF TGTGCCAGCAGTAGGAGGGCAACTAATGAAAAACTGTTTTTT
NA TRBJ1-2 13 TRBV6-5 NA CASRPDSYYGYTF TGTGCCAGCAGACCCGACAGCTACTATGGCTACACCTTC
NA TRBJ2-5 14 TRBV24-1 TRBD1 CATSDQDRQETQYF TGTGCCACCAGTGATCAGGACAGGCAAGAGACCCAGTACTTC
NA TRBJ2-1 14 TRBV6-2/TRBV6-3 NA CASSWRVDYNEQFF TGTGCCAGCAGTTGGAGGGTCGATTACAATGAGCAGTTCTTC
once TRBJ2-7 14 TRBV9 NA CASSVEAGPYEQYF TGTGCCAGCAGCGTAGAGGCAGGGCCCTACGAGCAGTACTTC
NA TRBJ2-5 18 TRBV7-2 TRBD2 CASSLTTRLAGGLETQYF TGTGCCAGCAGCCTAACCACTAGACTAGCGGGGGGGTTGGAGACCCAGTACTTC
NA TRBJ2-3 13 TRBV29-1 NA CSVGKGVTDTQYF TGCAGCGTTGGAAAAGGGGTCACAGATACGCAGTATTTT
NA TRBJ2-1 14 TRBV5-4 TRBD2 CATFGLAGGNEQFF TGTGCCACCTTTGGACTAGCGGGGGGGAATGAGCAGTTCTTC
NA TRBJ1-5 15 TRBV21-1 NA CASYNRGPCNQPQHF TGTGCCAGCTACAACAGGGGGCCTTGCAATCAGCCCCAGCATTTT
NA TRBJ1-2 13 TRBV12-3/TRBV12-4 TRBD1 CASRRDSAYGYTF TGTGCCAGCAGGCGGGACAGCGCTTATGGCTACACCTTC
NA TRBJ1-5 15 TRBV6-5 NA CASSFATGSNQPQHF TGTGCCAGCAGCTTCGCCACAGGGAGCAATCAGCCCCAGCATTTT
NA TRBJ2-1 19 TRBV4-1 TRBD2 CASSLGLAGGQRIHNEQFF TGCGCCAGCAGCCTGGGACTAGCGGGGGGCCAGCGAATCCACAATGAGCAGTTCTTC
once TRBJ2-5 17 TRBV9 TRBD2 CASSARLAGGPGETQYF TGTGCCAGCAGCGCTCGACTAGCGGGAGGGCCGGGAGAGACCCAGTACTTC
NA TRBJ2-5 15 TRBV10-3 NA CAISTGVGGQETQYF TGTGCCATCAGCACAGGGGTGGGGGGCCAAGAGACCCAGTACTTC
NA TRBJ2-6 16 TRBV11-2 NA CASSFNRAAGANVLTF TGTGCCAGCAGCTTTAACAGGGCCGCTGGGGCCAACGTCCTGACTTTC
NA TRBJ1-5 16 TRBV4-1 TRBD1 CASSQHGTGIYQPQHF TGCGCCAGCAGCCAACACGGGACAGGGATTTATCAGCCCCAGCATTTT
once TRBJ1-3 16 TRBV24-1 NA CATSDLCGISGNTIYF TGTGCCACCAGTGATTTGTGCGGGATCTCTGGAAACACCATATATTTT
NA TRBJ1-5 17 TRBV2 TRBD1 CASSVEGAFSGNQPQHF TGTGCCAGCAGTGTCGAGGGGGCTTTTTCGGGCAATCAGCCCCAGCATTTT
NA TRBJ1-2 16 TRBV28 TRBD1 CASSSSTGTGNYGYTF TGTGCCAGCAGTTCCTCAACCGGGACAGGGAACTATGGCTACACCTTC
few TRBJ1-2 15 TRBV19 TRBD1 CASSIVRTGRPGYTF TGTGCCAGTAGTATTGTCCGGACAGGGAGGCCTGGCTACACCTTC
NA TRBJ2-3 13 TRBV2 TRBD2 CASQAAGLDTQYF TGTGCCAGTCAGGCAGCGGGGCTAGATACGCAGTATTTT
NA TRBJ1-6 15 TRBV30 NA CAWSPPPGRHSPLHF TGTGCCTGGAGTCCCCCTCCAGGGCGGCATTCACCCCTCCACTTT
NA TRBJ1-2 13 TRBV2 NA CASSVLANYGYTF TGTGCCAGCAGTGTTCTAGCTAACTATGGCTACACCTTC
NA TRBJ1-2 14 TRBV7-2 NA CASSLATGLGGYTF TGTGCCAGCAGCTTAGCCACAGGGTTGGGGGGCTACACCTTC
NA TRBJ1-4 14 TRBV7-9 TRBD1 CASSRQGTNEKLFF TGTGCCAGCAGCCGACAGGGAACTAATGAAAAACTGTTTTTT
NA TRBJ2-3 15 TRBV6-4 TRBD2 CASSDGLAGGRKQYF TGTGCCAGCAGTGACGGGTTAGCGGGGGGCCGGAAGCAGTATTTT
NA TRBJ2-1 15 TRBV6-2/TRBV6-3 NA CASSPTPRSLLEQFF TGTGCCAGCAGCCCCACCCCGAGGAGCTTATTAGAGCAGTTCTTC
NA TRBJ2-1 15 TRBV19 TRBD1 CASKERGLPYNEQFF TGTGCCAGTAAAGAAAGGGGGCTCCCCTACAATGAGCAGTTCTTC
NA TRBJ1-2 12 TRBV10-3 NA CAISWEEFGYTF TGTGCCATCAGCTGGGAGGAGTTTGGCTACACCTTC